The clone carrying this T cell receptor beta chain appeared a few times. Antigen: not known. The time point denotes: healthy volunteer bleed at 6 weeks. The study extracted total RNA from unfractionated whole blood. The length of the CDR3 is 15 residues. Germline V gives CDR1 SGHTA, CDR2 FQGTGA. With 3 bases clipped from V and 3 bases from J, the junction kept 4 bases outside the gene matches. The data derive from a study of human T cells and chemical hapten exposure. Study background: Per-sample TCR yield variation was attributed mainly to small pooled library volume differences. Study results and caveats: With DPC sensitization, TCRs exceeding 1 in 1000 frequency showed no change.

During construction of the library, unique molecular identifiers were attached to individual cDNA molecules for quantitative, reproducible TCR counting. TCRdb ran MiXCR on the RACE reads and lists one entry per CDR3 protein. Here the sample spans 65,000 or so distinct CDR3 sequences, around 6.1% being singletons. The sequence came from a female donor in good health. Some clones in this sample may be carry-over from other donors' samples. What was sequenced was whole blood. This chain joins TRBV7-3 and TRBJ2-3; 9 bases match TRBD1. The CDR3 region has the DNA TGTGCCAGCAGCTTGGGACAGGGACCGACAGATACGCAGTATTTT. Its translation: CASSLGQGPTDTQYF.